The 6 T cell receptor beta chains in this list originate from one sample, sequenced in a study of cytomegalovirus exposure and HLA in healthy donors. It was with 60 Vbeta and 13 Jbeta primers that the PCR ran. TCRdb's copy holds only in-frame clones and misses some; the assay was immunoSEQ multiplex PCR. The sample holds roughly 180,000 clones, about 83% seen once. The source material was PBMCs. The receptors were sampled from a woman aged 25 to 45 in good health and CMV-seropositive.

The CDR3 DNA is TGTGCCATCAGTGCCGGGGGGGTAGAGACCCAGTACTTC. Translated: CAISAGGVETQYF. The chain joins TRBV10-3 to TRBJ2-5, with 8 bases that match TRBD2. CDR3 length equals 13 residues. CDR1 is ENHRY and CDR2 is SYGVKD in the germline V gene. V trimming: 4 bases; J trimming: 4 bases; junction bases outside the gene matches: 2.

The chain combines TRBV29-1 with TRBJ1-4; no clear D. The germline V gene encodes CDR1 SQVTM and CDR2 ANQGSEA. The V and J ends lost 6 bases and 6 bases respectively, with 8 bases between them. CDR3 length: 11 residues. This CDR3 is CSVLEDEKLFF. The CDR3 DNA reads as TGCAGCGTGCTGGAGGATGAAAAACTGTTTTTT.

As regards this clone: The same CDR3 is also encoded by other DNA sequences in this sample. V usage is TRBV14 and J usage is TRBJ2-7, with 7 bases identical to TRBD1. Per germline, CDR1 SGHDN and CDR2 FVKESK. V dropped 3 bases and J dropped 3; count of bases not matched to a gene: 11. The CDR3 length is 16 residues. CDR3 loop: CASSQRQGSKFYEQYF. CDR3 nucleotides: TGTGCCAGCAGCCAGCGACAGGGATCGAAGTTCTACGAGCAGTACTTC.

The V and J genes are TRBV19 and TRBJ2-2; 10 nucleotides agree with TRBD2. This CDR3 has 16 amino acids. The ends lost 5 bases at V and 1 base at J; junction bases unmatched: 4. Germline V CDR1 and CDR2: LNHDA, SQIVND (reference sequence). The CDR3 bases are TGTGCCAGTAGTTCTACTAGCGGGATGAACACCGGGGAGCTGTTTTTT. This codes for CASSSTSGMNTGELFF.

This chain uses TRBV18 with TRBJ1-6; D uncertain. Looked up from germline, CDR1 is KGHSH and CDR2 is LQKENI. The CDR3 loop spans 14 amino acids. V was cut by 3 bases and J by 9 bases, with 12 bases left in between. CDR3 protein: CASSPRSLSSPLHF. The CDR3 DNA is TGTGCCAGCTCACCCCGGAGTTTAAGTTCACCCCTCCACTTT.

This sequence joins TRBV9 and TRBJ2-1; 8 bases are a match to TRBD1. Germline V lookup: CDR1 SGDLS, CDR2 YYNGEE. The CDR3 is 16 residues long. Trimming at V came to 4 bases and at J to 6 bases, leaving 12 bases not matched to a gene. CDR3 sequence: CASSSRTGTGGNEQFF. CDR3 coding DNA: TGTGCCAGCAGCTCACGGACGGGGACAGGTGGCAATGAGCAGTTCTTC.